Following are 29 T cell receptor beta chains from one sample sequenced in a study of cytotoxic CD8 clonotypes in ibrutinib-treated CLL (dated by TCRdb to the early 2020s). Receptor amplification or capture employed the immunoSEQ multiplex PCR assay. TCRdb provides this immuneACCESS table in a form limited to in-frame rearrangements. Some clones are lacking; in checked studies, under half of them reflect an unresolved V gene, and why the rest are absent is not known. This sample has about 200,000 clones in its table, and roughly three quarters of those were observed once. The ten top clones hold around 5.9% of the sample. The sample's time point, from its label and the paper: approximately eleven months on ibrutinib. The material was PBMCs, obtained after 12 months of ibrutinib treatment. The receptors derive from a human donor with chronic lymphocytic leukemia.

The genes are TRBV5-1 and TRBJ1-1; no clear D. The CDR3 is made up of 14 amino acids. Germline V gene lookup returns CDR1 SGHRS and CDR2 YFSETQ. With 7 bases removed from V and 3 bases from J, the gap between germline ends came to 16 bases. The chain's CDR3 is CASLRGFRDTEAFF. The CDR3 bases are TGCGCCAGCCTTAGAGGATTCCGGGACACTGAAGCTTTCTTT.

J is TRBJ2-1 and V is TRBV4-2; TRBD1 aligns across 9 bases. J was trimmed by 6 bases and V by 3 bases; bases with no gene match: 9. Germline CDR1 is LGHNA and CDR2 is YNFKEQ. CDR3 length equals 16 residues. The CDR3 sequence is CASSQGGGTGPNEQFF. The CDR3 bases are TGTGCCAGCAGCCAGGGGGGAGGGACAGGGCCCAATGAGCAGTTCTTC.

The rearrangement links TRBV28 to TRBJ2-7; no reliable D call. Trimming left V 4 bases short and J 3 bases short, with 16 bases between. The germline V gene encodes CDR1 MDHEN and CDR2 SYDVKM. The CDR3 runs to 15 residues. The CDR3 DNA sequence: TGTGCCAGCAGTTCCCTCTCGGCAGGCAACTACGAGCAGTACTTC. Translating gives CASSSLSAGNYEQYF.

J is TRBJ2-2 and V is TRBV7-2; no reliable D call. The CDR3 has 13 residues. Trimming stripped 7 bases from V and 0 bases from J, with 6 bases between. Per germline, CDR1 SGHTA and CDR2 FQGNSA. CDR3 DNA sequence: TGTGCCAGCACTACAGCGAACACCGGGGAGCTGTTTTTT. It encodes CASTTANTGELFF.

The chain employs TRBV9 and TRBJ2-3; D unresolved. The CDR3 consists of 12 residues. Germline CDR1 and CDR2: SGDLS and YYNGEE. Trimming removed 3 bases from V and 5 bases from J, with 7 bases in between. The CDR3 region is CASSATLDTQYF. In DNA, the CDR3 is TGTGCCAGCAGCGCTACCTTAGATACGCAGTATTTT.

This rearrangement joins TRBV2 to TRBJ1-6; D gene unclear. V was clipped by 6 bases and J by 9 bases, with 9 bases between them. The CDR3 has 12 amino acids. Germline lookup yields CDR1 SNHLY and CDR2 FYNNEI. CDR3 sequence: CASRGWASPLHF. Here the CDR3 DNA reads TGTGCCAGCAGAGGGTGGGCTTCACCCCTCCACTTT.

The CDR3: CASSKGQSNQPQHF. DNA for the CDR3: TGTGCCAGCAGCAAGGGGCAGAGCAATCAGCCCCAGCATTTT. This sequence joins TRBV5-5 and TRBJ1-5, with a possible D match to TRBD1 (5 bases). The CDR3 spans 14 residues. Trimming shortened V by 4 bases and J by 1 base, and 9 bases separated the two germline ends. Germline V gene sequence: CDR1 SGHKS, CDR2 YYEKEE (reference sequence).

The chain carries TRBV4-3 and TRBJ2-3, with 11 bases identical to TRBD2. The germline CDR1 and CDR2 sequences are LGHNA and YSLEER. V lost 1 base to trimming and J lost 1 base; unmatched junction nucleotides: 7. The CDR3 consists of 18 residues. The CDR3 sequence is CASSQGLAGGPRTDTQYF. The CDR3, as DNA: TGCGCCAGCAGCCAAGGGCTAGCGGGAGGACCTCGCACAGATACGCAGTATTTT.

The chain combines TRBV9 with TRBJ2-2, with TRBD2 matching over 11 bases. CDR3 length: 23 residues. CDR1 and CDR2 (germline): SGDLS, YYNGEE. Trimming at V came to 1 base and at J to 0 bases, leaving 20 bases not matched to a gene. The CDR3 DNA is TGTGCCAGCAGCGTAATCGTGGCAGTACTAGCGGGGGAGTCTTCCGCGAACACCGGGGAGCTGTTTTTT. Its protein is CASSVIVAVLAGESSANTGELFF.

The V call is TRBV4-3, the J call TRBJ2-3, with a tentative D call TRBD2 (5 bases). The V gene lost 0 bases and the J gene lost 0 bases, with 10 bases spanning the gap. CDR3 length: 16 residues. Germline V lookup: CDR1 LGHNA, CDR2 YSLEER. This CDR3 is CASSQDRRQSTDTQYF. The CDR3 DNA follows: TGCGCCAGCAGCCAAGATCGGAGGCAAAGCACAGATACGCAGTATTTT.

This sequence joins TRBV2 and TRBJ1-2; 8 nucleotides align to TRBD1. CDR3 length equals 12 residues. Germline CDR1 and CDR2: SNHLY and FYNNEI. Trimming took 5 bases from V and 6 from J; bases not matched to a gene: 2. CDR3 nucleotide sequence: TGTGCCAGCAGTACGGACAGGGATGGCTACACCTTC. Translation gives CASSTDRDGYTF.

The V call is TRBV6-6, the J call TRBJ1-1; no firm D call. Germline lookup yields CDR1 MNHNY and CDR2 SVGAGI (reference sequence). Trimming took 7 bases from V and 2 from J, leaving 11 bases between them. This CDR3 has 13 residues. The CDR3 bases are TGTGCCAGCATCCAAATGGGTAACACTGAAGCTTTCTTT. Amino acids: CASIQMGNTEAFF.

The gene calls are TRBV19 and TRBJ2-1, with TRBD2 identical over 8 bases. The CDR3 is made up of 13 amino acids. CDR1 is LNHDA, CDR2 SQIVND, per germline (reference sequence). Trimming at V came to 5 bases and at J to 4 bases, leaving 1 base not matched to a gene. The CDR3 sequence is CASSLAGYNEQFF. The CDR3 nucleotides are TGTGCCAGTAGTTTAGCGGGGTACAATGAGCAGTTCTTC. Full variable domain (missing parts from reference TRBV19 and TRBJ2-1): DGGITQSPKYLFRKEGQNVTLSCEQNLNHDAMYWYRQDPGQGLRLIYYSQIVNDFQKGDIAEGYSVSREKKESFPLTVTSAQKNPTAFYLCASSLAGYNEQFFGPGTRLTVL.

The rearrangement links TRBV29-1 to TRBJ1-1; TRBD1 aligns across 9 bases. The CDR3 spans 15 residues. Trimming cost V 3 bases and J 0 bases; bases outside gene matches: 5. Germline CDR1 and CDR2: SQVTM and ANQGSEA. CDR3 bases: TGCAGCGTTGAGGGGACAGGGTGGATGAACACTGAAGCTTTCTTT. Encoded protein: CSVEGTGWMNTEAFF. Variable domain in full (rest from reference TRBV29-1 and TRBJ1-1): SAVISQKPSRDICQRGTSLTIQCQVDSQVTMMFWYRQQPGQSLTLIATANQGSEATYESGFVIDKFPISRPNLTFSTLTVSNMSPEDSSIYLCSVEGTGWMNTEAFFGQGTRLTVV.

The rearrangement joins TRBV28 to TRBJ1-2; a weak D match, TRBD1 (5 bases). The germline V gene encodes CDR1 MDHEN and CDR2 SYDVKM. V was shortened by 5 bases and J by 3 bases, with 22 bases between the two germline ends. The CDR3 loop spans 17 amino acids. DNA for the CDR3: TGTGCCAGCAGTCCCTGGGGGATTCAGGGATTGCACTATGGCTACACCTTC. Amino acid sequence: CASSPWGIQGLHYGYTF.

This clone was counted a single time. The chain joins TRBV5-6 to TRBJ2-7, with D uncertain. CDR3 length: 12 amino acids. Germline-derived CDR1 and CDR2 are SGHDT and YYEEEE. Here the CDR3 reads CASTQNSYEQYF. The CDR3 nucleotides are TGTGCAAGTACTCAAAACTCCTACGAGCAGTACTTC. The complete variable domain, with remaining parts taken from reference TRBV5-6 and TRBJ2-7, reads DAGVTQSPTHLIKTRGQQVTLRCSPKSGHDTVSWYQQALGQGPQFIFQYYEEEERQRGNFPDRFSGHQFPNYSSELNVNALLLGDSALYLCASTQNSYEQYFGPGTRLTVT.

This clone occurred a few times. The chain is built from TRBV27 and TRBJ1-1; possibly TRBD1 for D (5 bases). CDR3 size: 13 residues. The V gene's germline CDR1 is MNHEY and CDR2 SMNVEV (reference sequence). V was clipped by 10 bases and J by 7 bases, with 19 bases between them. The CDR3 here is CATALGVRNEAFF. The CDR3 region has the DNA TGTGCCACCGCCTTAGGGGTGAGGAATGAAGCTTTCTTT.

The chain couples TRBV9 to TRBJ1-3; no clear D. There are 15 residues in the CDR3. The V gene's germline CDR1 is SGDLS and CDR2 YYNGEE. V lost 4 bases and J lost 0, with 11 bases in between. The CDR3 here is CASSPRGTSGNTIYF. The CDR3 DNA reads TGTGCCAGCAGCCCCAGAGGAACCTCTGGAAACACCATATATTTT.

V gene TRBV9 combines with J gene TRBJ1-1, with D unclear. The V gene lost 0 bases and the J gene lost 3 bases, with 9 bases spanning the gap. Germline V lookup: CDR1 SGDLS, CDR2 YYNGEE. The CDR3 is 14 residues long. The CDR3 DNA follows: TGTGCCAGCAGCGTAGTCGGCCGGCACACTGAAGCTTTCTTT. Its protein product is CASSVVGRHTEAFF.

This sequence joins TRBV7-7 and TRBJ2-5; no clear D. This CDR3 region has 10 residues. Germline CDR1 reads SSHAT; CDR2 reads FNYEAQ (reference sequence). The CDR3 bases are TGTGCTCCAATCAGAGAGACCCAGTACTTC. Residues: CAPIRETQYF.

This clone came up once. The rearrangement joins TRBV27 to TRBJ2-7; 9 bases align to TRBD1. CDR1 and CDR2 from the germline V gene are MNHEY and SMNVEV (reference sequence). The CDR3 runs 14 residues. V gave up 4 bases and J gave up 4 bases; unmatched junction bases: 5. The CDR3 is CASSSGTGHYEQYF. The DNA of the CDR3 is TGTGCCAGCAGTTCCGGGACAGGGCATTACGAGCAGTACTTC.

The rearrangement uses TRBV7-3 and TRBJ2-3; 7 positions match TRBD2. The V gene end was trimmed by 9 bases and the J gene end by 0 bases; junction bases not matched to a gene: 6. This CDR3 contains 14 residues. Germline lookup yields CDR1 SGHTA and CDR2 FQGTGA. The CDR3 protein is CARKRGASTDTQYF. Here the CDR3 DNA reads TGTGCCAGAAAGCGGGGTGCTAGCACAGATACGCAGTATTTT.

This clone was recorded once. The DNA of the CDR3 is TGTGCCAGCAGCCAAGATGGGGCGGGAGGGCCCTACAATGAGCAGTTCTTC. Its protein product is CASSQDGAGGPYNEQFF. This chain connects TRBV4-2 to TRBJ2-1; 9 positions match TRBD2. V gave up 0 bases and J gave up 2 bases; unmatched junction bases: 5. The CDR3 has 17 amino acids. Germline-derived CDR1 and CDR2 are LGHNA and YNFKEQ.

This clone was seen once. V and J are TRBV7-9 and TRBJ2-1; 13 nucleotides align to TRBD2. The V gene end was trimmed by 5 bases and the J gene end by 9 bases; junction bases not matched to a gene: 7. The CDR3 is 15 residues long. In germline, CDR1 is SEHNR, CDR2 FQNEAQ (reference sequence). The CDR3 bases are TGTGCCAGCAGCGGAGGGACTAGCGGGGCCAGTGAGCAGTTCTTC. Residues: CASSGGTSGASEQFF.

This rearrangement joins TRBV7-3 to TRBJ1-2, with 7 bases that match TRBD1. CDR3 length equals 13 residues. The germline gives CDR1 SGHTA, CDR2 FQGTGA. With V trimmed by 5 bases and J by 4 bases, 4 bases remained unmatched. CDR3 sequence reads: CASSQRDSYGYTF. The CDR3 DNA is TGTGCCAGCAGCCAACGGGACAGCTATGGCTACACCTTC.

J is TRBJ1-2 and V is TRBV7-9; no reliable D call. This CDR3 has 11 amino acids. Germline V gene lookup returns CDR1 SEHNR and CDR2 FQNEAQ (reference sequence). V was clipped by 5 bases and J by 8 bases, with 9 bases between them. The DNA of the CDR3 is TGTGCCAGCAGCGCGGCAGCCGGCTACACCTTC. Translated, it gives CASSAAAGYTF.

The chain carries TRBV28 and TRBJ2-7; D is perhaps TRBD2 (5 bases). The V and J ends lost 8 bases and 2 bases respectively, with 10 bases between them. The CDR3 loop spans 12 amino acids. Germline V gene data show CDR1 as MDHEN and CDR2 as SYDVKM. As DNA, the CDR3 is TGTGCCAGCGCGCGGCGGGCCTACGAGCAGTACTTC. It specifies CASARRAYEQYF. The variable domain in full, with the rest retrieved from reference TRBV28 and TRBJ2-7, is DVKVTQSSRYLVKRTGEKVFLECVQDMDHENMFWYRQDPGLGLRLIYFSYDVKMKEKGDIPEGYSVSREKKERFSLILESASTNQTSMYLCASARRAYEQYFGPGTRLTVT.

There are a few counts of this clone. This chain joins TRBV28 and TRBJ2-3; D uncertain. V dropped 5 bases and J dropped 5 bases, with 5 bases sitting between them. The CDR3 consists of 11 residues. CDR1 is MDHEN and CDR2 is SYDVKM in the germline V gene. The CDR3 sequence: CASSRRDTQYF. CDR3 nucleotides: TGTGCCAGCAGTCGACGAGATACGCAGTATTTT.

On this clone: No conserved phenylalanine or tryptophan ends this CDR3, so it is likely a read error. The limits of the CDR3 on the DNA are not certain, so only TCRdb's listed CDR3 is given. The CDR3 sequence is CASSGGQGG. The gene calls are TRBV25-1 and TRBJ1-1; TRBD1, the D gene given by the table, was not confirmed from the DNA. Per germline, CDR1 MGHDK and CDR2 SYGVNS. Counting both end residues, the CDR3 totals 9 amino acids.